At least ten counts were recorded for the clone carrying this TCR beta chain. Antigen specificity is unknown. These data come from a study of read filtering for tumor transcriptome and immune sequencing. The study, taken as a whole, reports: Approximately 79% of IR-seq clonotypes had a single read, yet these held roughly 3.8% of reads.

This library used roughly 400 ng RNA and molecular barcoded adaptors spanning alpha/delta and beta/gamma chains. Each CDR3 protein is one row after TCRdb ran MiXCR on the reads. The sample holds 35,000 to 50,000 distinct CDR3 sequences, roughly a fifth seen once. Per germline, CDR1 SGDLS and CDR2 YYNGEE. V trimming: 0 bases; J trimming: 6 bases; junction bases outside the gene matches: 7. This CDR3 region has 16 residues. Sequenced sample: a population of CD138-negative cells sorted from bone marrow. The chain uses TRBV9 and TRBJ2-3; TRBD2 agrees at 10 bases. This clonotype was obtained from a donor over 35 with multiple myeloma. CDR3 residues: CASSVEPSGSGDTQYF. In DNA form, the CDR3 reads TGTGCCAGCAGCGTAGAACCTAGCGGGAGTGGCGATACGCAGTATTTT.